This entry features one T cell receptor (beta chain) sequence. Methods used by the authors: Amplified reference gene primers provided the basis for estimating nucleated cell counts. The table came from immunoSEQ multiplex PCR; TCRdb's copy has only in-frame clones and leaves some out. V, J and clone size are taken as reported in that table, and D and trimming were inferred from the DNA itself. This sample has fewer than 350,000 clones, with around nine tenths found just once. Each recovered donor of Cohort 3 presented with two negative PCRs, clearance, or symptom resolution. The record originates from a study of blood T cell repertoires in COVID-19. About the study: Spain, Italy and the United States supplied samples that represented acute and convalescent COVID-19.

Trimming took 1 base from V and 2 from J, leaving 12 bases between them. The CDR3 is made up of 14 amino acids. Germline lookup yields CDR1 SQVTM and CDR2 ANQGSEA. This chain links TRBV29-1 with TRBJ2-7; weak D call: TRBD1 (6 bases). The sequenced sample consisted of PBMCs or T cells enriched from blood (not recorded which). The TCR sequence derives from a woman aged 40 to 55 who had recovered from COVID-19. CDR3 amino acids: CSVEAGQPTYEQYF. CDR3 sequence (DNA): TGCAGCGTTGAAGCAGGACAGCCAACCTACGAGCAGTACTTC.